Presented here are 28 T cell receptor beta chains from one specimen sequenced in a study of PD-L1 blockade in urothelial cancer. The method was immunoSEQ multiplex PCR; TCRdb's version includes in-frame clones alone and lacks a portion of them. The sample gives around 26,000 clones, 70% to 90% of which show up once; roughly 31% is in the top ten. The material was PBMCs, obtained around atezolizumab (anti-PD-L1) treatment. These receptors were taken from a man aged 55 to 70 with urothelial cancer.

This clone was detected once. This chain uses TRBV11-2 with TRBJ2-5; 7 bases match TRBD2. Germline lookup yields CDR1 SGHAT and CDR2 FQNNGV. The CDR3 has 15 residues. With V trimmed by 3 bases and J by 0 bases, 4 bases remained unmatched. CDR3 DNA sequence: TGTGCCAGCAGCTTTGGTAGCGGGTACCAAGAGACCCAGTACTTC. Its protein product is CASSFGSGYQETQYF.

This CDR3 is CASSPAGQGAVNTEAFF. The CDR3 region has the DNA TGTGCCAGCTCACCAGCCGGACAGGGGGCGGTGAACACTGAAGCTTTCTTT. The chain recombines TRBV18 with TRBJ1-1; TRBD1 matches at 11 bases. The V gene's germline CDR1 is KGHSH and CDR2 LQKENI. The CDR3 runs 17 residues. J was trimmed by 0 bases and V by 2 bases; bases with no gene match: 5.

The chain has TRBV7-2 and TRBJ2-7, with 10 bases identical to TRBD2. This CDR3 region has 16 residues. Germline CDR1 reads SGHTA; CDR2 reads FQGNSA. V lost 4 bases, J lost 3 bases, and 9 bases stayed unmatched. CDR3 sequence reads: CASSYDASGGRYEQYF. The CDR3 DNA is TGTGCCAGCAGCTACGACGCTAGCGGGGGCCGCTACGAGCAGTACTTC.

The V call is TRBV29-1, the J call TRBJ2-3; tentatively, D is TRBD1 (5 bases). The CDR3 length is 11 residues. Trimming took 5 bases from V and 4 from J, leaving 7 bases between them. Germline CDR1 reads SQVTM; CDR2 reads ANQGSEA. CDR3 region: CSVSGPDTQYF. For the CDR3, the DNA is TGCAGCGTTTCAGGGCCAGATACGCAGTATTTT.

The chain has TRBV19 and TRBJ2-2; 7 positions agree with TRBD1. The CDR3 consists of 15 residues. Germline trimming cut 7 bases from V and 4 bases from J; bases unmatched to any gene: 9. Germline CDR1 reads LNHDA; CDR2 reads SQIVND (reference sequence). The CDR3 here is CASTIDRVRTGELFF. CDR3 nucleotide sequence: TGTGCCAGTACCATTGACAGGGTACGCACCGGGGAGCTGTTTTTT.

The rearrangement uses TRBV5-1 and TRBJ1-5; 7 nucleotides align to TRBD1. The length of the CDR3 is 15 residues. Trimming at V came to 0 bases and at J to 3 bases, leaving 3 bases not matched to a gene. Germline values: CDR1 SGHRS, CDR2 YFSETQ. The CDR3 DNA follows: TGCGCCAGCAGCTTGGGGGACAGTCCCAATCAGCCCCAGCATTTT. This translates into CASSLGDSPNQPQHF.

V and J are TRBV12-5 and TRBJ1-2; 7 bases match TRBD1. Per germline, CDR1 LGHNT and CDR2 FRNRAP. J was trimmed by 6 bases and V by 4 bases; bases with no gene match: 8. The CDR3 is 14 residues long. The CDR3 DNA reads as TGTGCTAGTGGTTCAGGACAGGCAACCAATGGCTACACCTTC. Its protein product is CASGSGQATNGYTF.

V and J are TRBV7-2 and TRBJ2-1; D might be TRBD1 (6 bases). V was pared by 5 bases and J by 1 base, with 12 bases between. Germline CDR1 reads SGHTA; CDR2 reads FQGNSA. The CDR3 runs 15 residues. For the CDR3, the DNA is TGTGCCAGCAGCCCAACAGGGAAATCCTACAATGAGCAGTTCTTC. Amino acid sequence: CASSPTGKSYNEQFF.

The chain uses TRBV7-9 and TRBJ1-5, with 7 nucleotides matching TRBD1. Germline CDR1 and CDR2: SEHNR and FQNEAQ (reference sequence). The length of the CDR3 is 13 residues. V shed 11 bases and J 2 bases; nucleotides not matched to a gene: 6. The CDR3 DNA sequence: TGTGCCTCGAACAGGGGTGGCAATCAGCCCCAGCATTTT. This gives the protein CASNRGGNQPQHF.

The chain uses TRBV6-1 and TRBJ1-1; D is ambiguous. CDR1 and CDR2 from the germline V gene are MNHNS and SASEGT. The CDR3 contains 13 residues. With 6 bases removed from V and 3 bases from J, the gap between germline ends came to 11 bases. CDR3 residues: CASSGEMYTEAFF. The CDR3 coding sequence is TGTGCCAGCAGCGGGGAAATGTACACTGAAGCTTTCTTT.

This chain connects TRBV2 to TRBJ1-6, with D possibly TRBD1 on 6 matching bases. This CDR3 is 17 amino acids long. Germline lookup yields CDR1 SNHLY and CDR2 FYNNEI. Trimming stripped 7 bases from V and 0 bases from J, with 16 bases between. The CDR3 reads CASIIRDKSSYNSPLHF. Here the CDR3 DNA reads TGTGCCAGCATTATCCGGGACAAGAGCTCCTATAATTCACCCCTCCACTTT.

CDR3 bases: TGTGCCAGTAGTATACCGGGGACAGGCACTAACTATGGCTACACCTTC. It translates to CASSIPGTGTNYGYTF. The chain carries TRBV19 and TRBJ1-2; TRBD1 aligns across 8 bases. The CDR3 is 16 residues long. V dropped 2 bases and J dropped 0; count of bases not matched to a gene: 5. The germline V gene has CDR1 LNHDA and CDR2 SQIVND (reference sequence).

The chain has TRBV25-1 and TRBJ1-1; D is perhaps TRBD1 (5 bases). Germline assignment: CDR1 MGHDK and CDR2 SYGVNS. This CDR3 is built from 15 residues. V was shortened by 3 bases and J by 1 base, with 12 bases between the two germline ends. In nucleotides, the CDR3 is TGTGCCAGCAGTGAGAAGACAGTACGGAACACTGAAGCTTTCTTT. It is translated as CASSEKTVRNTEAFF.

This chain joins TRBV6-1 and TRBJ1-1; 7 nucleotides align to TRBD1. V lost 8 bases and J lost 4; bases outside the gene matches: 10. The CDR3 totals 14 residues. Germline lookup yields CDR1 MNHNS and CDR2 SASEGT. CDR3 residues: CASSRGSILTEAFF. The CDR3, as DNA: TGTGCCAGCTCCAGGGGGTCAATCCTCACTGAAGCTTTCTTT.

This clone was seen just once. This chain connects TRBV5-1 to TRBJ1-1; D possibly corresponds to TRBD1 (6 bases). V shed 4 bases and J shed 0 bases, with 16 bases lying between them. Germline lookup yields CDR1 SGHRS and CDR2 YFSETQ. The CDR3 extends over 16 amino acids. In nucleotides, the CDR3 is TGCGCCAGCAGCACCAACAGGGAAGGGGTGAACACTGAAGCTTTCTTT. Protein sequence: CASSTNREGVNTEAFF.

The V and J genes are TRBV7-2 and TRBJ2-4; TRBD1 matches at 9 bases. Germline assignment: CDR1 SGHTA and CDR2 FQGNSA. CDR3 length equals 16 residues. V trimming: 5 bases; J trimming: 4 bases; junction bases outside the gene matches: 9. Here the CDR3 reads CASSPPTGTGKNIQYF. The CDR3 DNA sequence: TGTGCCAGCAGCCCTCCCACCGGGACAGGGAAAAACATTCAGTACTTC.

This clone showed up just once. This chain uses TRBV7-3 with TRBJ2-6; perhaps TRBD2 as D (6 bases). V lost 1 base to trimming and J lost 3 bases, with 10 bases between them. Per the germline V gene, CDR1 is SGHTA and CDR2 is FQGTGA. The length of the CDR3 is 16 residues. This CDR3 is CASSLMWGGGANVLTF. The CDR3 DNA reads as TGTGCCAGCAGCTTAATGTGGGGAGGTGGGGCCAACGTCCTGACTTTC.

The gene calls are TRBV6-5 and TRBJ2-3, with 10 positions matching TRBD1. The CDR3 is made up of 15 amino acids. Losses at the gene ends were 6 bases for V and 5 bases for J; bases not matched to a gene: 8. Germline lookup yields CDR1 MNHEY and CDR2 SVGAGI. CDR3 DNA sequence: TGTGCCAGCAGAGACGCGGGACAGGGGAAAGATACGCAGTATTTT. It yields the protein CASRDAGQGKDTQYF.

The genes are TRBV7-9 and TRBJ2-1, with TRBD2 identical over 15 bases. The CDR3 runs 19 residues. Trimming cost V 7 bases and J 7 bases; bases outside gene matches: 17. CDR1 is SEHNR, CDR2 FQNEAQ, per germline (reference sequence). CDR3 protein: CASKKGPGGTSGGRNEQFF. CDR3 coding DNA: TGTGCCAGCAAAAAAGGTCCCGGCGGGACTAGCGGGGGGAGGAATGAGCAGTTCTTC.

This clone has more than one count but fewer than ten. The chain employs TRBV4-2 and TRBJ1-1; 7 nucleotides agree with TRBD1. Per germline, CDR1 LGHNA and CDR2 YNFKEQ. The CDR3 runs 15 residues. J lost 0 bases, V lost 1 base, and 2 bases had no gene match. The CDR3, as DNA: TGTGCCAGCAGCCAAGGGGACAGCCTGAACACTGAAGCTTTCTTT. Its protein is CASSQGDSLNTEAFF.

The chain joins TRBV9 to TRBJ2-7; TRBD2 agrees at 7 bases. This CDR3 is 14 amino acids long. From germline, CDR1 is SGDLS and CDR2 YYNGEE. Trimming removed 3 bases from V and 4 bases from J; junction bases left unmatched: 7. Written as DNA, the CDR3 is TGTGCCAGCAGCGCGGCCGGGACTACATACGAGCAGTACTTC. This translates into CASSAAGTTYEQYF.

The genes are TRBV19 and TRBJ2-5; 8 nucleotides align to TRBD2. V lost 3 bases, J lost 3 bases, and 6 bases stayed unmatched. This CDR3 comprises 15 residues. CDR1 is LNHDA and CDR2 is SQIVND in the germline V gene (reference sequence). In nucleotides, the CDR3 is TGTGCCAGTAGTATGGGATCGGGGGGGGAAGAGACCCAGTACTTC. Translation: CASSMGSGGEETQYF.

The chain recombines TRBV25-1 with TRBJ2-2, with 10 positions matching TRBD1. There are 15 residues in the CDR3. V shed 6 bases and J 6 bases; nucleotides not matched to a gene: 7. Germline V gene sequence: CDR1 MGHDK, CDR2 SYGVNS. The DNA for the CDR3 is TGTGCCAGCAGCGGGGGACAGGGGTATCCCGGGGAGCTGTTTTTT. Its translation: CASSGGQGYPGELFF.

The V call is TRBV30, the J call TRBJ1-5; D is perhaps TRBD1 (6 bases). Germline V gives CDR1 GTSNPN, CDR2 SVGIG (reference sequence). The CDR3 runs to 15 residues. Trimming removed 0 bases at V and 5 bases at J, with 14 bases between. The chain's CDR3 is CAWSVTGIVHQPQHF. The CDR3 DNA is TGTGCCTGGAGTGTAACAGGGATCGTTCATCAGCCCCAGCATTTT. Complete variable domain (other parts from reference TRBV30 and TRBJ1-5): SQTIHQWPATLVQPVGSPLSLECTVEGTSNPNLYWYRQAAGRGLQLLFYSVGIGQISSEVPQNLSASRPQDRQFILSSKKLLLSDSGFYLCAWSVTGIVHQPQHFGDGTRLSIL.

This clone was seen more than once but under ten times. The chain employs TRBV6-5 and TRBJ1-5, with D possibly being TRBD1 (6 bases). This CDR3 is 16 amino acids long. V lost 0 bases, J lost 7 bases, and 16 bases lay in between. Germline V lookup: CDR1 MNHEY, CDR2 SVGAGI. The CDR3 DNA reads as TGTGCCAGCAGTTACTCCTCGGCAGGGGTGATGCAGCCCCAGCATTTT. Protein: CASSYSSAGVMQPQHF.

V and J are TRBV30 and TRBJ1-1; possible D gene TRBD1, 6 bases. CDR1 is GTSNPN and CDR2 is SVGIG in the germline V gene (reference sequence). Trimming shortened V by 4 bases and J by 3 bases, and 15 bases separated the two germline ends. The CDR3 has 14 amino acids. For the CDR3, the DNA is TGTGCCTGGACGACAGGTCTCTCTTACACTGAAGCTTTCTTT. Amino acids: CAWTTGLSYTEAFF.

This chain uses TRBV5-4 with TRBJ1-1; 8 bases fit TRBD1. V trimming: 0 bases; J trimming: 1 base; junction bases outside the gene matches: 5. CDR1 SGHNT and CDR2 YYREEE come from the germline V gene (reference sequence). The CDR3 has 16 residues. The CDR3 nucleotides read TGTGCCAGCAGCTTGGCTGTCGGGACAGGGAACACTGAAGCTTTCTTT. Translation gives CASSLAVGTGNTEAFF.

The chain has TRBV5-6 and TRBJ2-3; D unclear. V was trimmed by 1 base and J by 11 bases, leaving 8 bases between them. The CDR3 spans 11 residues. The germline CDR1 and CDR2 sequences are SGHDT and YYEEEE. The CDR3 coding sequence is TGTGCCAGCAGCTTGACAGCAGGGCAGTATTTT. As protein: CASSLTAGQYF.